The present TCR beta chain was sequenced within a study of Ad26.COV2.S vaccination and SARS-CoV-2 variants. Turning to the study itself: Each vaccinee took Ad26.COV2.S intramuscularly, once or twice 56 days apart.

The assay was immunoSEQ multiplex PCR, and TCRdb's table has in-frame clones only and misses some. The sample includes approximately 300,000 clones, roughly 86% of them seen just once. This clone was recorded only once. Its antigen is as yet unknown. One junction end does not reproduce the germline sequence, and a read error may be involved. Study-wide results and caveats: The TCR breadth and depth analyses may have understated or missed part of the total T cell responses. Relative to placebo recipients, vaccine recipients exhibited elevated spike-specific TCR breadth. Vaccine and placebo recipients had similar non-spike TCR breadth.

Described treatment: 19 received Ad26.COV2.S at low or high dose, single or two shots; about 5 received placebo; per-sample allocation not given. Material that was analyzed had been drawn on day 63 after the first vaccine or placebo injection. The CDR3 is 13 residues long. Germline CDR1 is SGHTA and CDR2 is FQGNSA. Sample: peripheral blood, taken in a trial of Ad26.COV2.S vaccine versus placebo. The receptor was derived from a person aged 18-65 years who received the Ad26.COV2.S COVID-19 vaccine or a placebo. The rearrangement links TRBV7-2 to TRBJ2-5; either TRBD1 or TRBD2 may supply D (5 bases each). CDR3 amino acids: CACSRGRLETQYF. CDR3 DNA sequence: TGTGCCTGCAGCCGGGGCCGCCTCGAGACCCAGTACTTC.